Shown below are 9 T cell receptor beta chains from a single sample sequenced in a study of PD-L1 blockade in urothelial cancer. The time point denotes: pretreatment peripheral blood. Some clones are missing from TCRdb's copy, which holds only in-frame ones; the method was immunoSEQ multiplex PCR. The sample includes around 50,000 clones, approximately 88% of them seen just once. Here the sequenced sample was PBMCs, taken around atezolizumab (anti-PD-L1) treatment. These TCRs come from a man aged 50-60 years with urothelial cancer.

The rearrangement uses TRBV18 and TRBJ2-7, with 7 bases fitting TRBD2. CDR1 is KGHSH, CDR2 LQKENI, per germline. The CDR3 has 15 amino acids. V dropped 4 bases and J dropped 1; count of bases not matched to a gene: 7. The CDR3 DNA follows: TGTGCCAGCTCACTGGAAGCGGGGCGATCCTACGAGCAGTACTTC. Translation gives CASSLEAGRSYEQYF.

This chain links TRBV2 with TRBJ2-2, with 13 bases identical to TRBD2. V lost 6 bases and J lost 4; bases outside the gene matches: 2. The CDR3 has 15 residues. Germline CDR1 SNHLY, CDR2 FYNNEI. CDR3: CASRRLAGGTGELFF. CDR3 nucleotides: TGTGCCAGCAGGAGACTAGCGGGGGGCACCGGGGAGCTGTTTTTT. Drawing the rest from reference TRBV2 and TRBJ2-2, the complete variable domain is EPEVTQTPSHQVTQMGQEVILRCVPISNHLYFYWYRQILGQKVEFLVSFYNNEISEKSEIFDDQFSVERPDGSNFTLKIRSTKLEDSAMYFCASRRLAGGTGELFFGEGSRLTVL.

Written as DNA, the CDR3 is TGTGCCAGCAGTTACTCGGGACAGCGGATCGCCTACGAGCAGTACTTC. Amino acids: CASSYSGQRIAYEQYF. V usage is TRBV6-5 and J usage is TRBJ2-7; 7 bases are a match to TRBD1. Germline values: CDR1 MNHEY, CDR2 SVGAGI. This CDR3 has 16 amino acids. The ends lost 0 bases at V and 2 bases at J; junction bases unmatched: 7.

The chain recombines TRBV6-5 with TRBJ2-3, with TRBD1 as a possible D gene (6 bases). Germline V gives CDR1 MNHEY, CDR2 SVGAGI. The CDR3 is 13 amino acids. V lost 2 bases, J lost 8 bases, and 11 bases lay in between. CDR3 DNA sequence: TGTGCCAGCAGTTACACCGAACAGGGTACGCAGTATTTT. Translated: CASSYTEQGTQYF.

The CDR3 here is CASAGLAEETQYF. The CDR3 DNA reads as TGTGCTAGTGCAGGGCTAGCGGAAGAGACCCAGTACTTC. The V call is TRBV12-5, the J call TRBJ2-5; 7 positions match TRBD2. The germline gives CDR1 LGHNT, CDR2 FRNRAP. The CDR3 spans 13 residues. With 7 bases clipped from V and 3 bases from J, the junction kept 5 bases outside the gene matches.

The rearrangement joins TRBV28 to TRBJ2-3, with 8 bases lining up with TRBD2. The CDR3 consists of 15 residues. The germline V gene has CDR1 MDHEN and CDR2 SYDVKM. V lost 6 bases, J lost 9 bases, and 14 bases stayed unmatched. CDR3 in DNA: TGTGCCAGCAGCCCCCCTGCCGGAGCGGGAGACACGCAGTATTTT. Protein product: CASSPPAGAGDTQYF.

This clone was observed once. The rearrangement uses TRBV4-3 and TRBJ2-7, with TRBD1 identical over 8 bases. The J segment lost 4 bases and the V segment lost 3 bases, leaving 5 bases of the junction unmatched. CDR3 length equals 14 residues. In germline, CDR1 is LGHNA, CDR2 YSLEER. The DNA for the CDR3 is TGCGCCAGCAGCCATTCCGGGACAGGTTACGAGCAGTACTTC. It translates to CASSHSGTGYEQYF.

This chain connects TRBV7-9 to TRBJ1-2; 10 nucleotides agree with TRBD1. With V trimmed by 2 bases and J by 4 bases, 4 bases remained unmatched. CDR1 is SEHNR, CDR2 FQNEAQ, per germline (reference sequence). The CDR3 spans 15 residues. The CDR3 sequence: CASSLSWDRGYGYTF. As DNA, the CDR3 is TGTGCCAGCAGCTTATCGTGGGACAGGGGCTATGGCTACACCTTC.

In its sample, this clone was seen a few times. CDR3 amino acids: CASSTSSNTGELFF. The CDR3 nucleotides are TGTGCCAGCAGTACTAGTTCGAACACCGGGGAGCTGTTTTTT. This rearrangement joins TRBV6-4 to TRBJ2-2, with D possibly being TRBD2 (5 bases). Per the germline V gene, CDR1 is MRHNA and CDR2 is SNTAGT. The CDR3 length is 14 residues. Trimming left V 5 bases short and J 0 bases short, with 7 bases between.